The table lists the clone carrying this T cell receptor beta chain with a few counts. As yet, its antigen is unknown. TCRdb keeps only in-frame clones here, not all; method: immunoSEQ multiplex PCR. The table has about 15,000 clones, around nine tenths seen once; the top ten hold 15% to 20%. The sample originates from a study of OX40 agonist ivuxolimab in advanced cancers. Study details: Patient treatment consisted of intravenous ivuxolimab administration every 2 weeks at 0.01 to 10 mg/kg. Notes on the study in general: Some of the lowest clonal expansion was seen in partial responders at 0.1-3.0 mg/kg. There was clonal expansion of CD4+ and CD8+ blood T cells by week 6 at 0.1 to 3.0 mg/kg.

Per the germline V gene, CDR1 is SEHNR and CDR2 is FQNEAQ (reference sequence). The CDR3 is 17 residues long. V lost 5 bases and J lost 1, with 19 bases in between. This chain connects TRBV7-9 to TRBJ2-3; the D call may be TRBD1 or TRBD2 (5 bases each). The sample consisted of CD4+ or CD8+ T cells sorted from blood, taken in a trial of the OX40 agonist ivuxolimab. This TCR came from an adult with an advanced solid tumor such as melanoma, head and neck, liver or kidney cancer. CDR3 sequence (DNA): TGTGCCAGCAGCAGCCGGGACGAGAAGGGAGGCACAGATACGCAGTATTTT. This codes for CASSSRDEKGGTDTQYF.